One sample yielded the 23 T cell receptor beta chains listed below, sequenced in a study of control samples from healthy donors and cancer patients. Method: immunoSEQ multiplex PCR; TCRdb's copy keeps in-frame clones and lacks some. The sample comprises about 90,000 clones, about 92% of which are singletons, and over 1.3% rests with the top ten. The sequenced sample was blood. These receptor sequences come from a woman between 25 and 40 years old in good health.

This chain joins TRBV5-1 and TRBJ2-2; 7 positions agree with TRBD1. V lost 4 bases to trimming and J lost 1 base; unmatched junction nucleotides: 4. The length of the CDR3 is 15 residues. The germline CDR1 and CDR2 sequences are SGHRS and YFSETQ. CDR3 bases: TGCGCCAGCAGCCGGGACAGCATGAACACCGGGGAGCTGTTTTTT. Residues: CASSRDSMNTGELFF.

This chain links TRBV6-1 with TRBJ1-5, with D possibly being TRBD1 (6 bases). The V gene lost 2 bases and the J gene lost 7 bases, with 15 bases spanning the gap. The CDR3 totals 15 residues. Germline V gene lookup returns CDR1 MNHNS and CDR2 SASEGT. This chain's CDR3 is CASSERPDSVQPQHF. The CDR3 region has the DNA TGTGCCAGCAGTGAAAGGCCGGACAGTGTCCAGCCCCAGCATTTT.

The chain employs TRBV5-1 and TRBJ1-2, with D unresolved. The germline V gene encodes CDR1 SGHRS and CDR2 YFSETQ. V gave up 2 bases and J gave up 0 bases, with 8 bases separating them. The CDR3 consists of 14 residues. CDR3 nucleotide sequence: TGCGCCAGCAGCTTTGCCGTACCTAACTATGGCTACACCTTC. It translates to CASSFAVPNYGYTF. Full variable domain (outside the CDR3, taken from reference TRBV5-1 and TRBJ1-2): KAGVTQTPRYLIKTRGQQVTLSCSPISGHRSVSWYQQTPGQGLQFLFEYFSETQRNKGNFPGRFSGRQFSNSRSEMNVSTLELGDSALYLCASSFAVPNYGYTFGSGTRLTVV.

V usage is TRBV15 and J usage is TRBJ1-2; TRBD1 agrees at 7 bases. Germline V gene lookup returns CDR1 LNHNV and CDR2 YYDKDF (reference sequence). V shed 5 bases, J shed 0 bases, and the junction held 15 bases outside the gene matches. This CDR3 is built from 18 residues. CDR3: CATSALPYGQASNYGYTF. The CDR3 region has the DNA TGTGCCACCAGCGCGCTGCCGTATGGACAGGCCTCTAACTATGGCTACACCTTC.

This rearrangement joins TRBV27 to TRBJ1-2; TRBD1 matches at 8 bases. Per the germline V gene, CDR1 is MNHEY and CDR2 is SMNVEV (reference sequence). Trimming removed 6 bases from V and 4 bases from J; junction bases left unmatched: 7. The CDR3 extends over 14 amino acids. The CDR3 here is CASSNDRGGYGYTF. CDR3 bases: TGTGCCAGCAGCAACGACAGGGGAGGCTATGGCTACACCTTC.

This clone appeared a single time. V is TRBV5-1 and J is TRBJ2-1; 7 bases agree with TRBD1. Germline V gene data show CDR1 as SGHRS and CDR2 as YFSETQ. The junction had 3 bases not matched to a gene; V was cut back by 3 bases and J by 12 bases. The CDR3 runs to 11 residues. The DNA of the CDR3 is TGCGCCAGCAGCTCTGACAGGGCGCAGTTCTTC. It is translated as CASSSDRAQFF.

This clone has just one count. The rearrangement uses TRBV19 and TRBJ1-5; TRBD1 might be the D (5 bases). Germline loops: CDR1 LNHDA, CDR2 SQIVND (reference sequence). The V end lost 8 bases, the J end lost 0 bases, and 14 bases lay between the germline ends. CDR3 length equals 15 residues. The CDR3 loop is CASQLGRNSNQPQHF. CDR3 DNA sequence: TGTGCCAGTCAGTTGGGACGGAATAGCAATCAGCCCCAGCATTTT.

V gene TRBV4-2 combines with J gene TRBJ2-3; 8 nucleotides line up with TRBD1. The V gene end was trimmed by 5 bases and the J gene end by 5 bases; junction bases not matched to a gene: 12. This CDR3 is built from 16 residues. Germline V gives CDR1 LGHNA, CDR2 YNFKEQ. The CDR3 sequence: CASSSLDRGRKDTQYF. CDR3 in DNA: TGTGCCAGCAGCTCCCTAGACAGGGGAAGGAAAGATACGCAGTATTTT.

The chain joins TRBV6-2 or TRBV6-3 to TRBJ1-1, with 7 bases lining up with TRBD1. Trimming removed 4 bases from V and 5 bases from J; junction bases left unmatched: 7. Germline lookup yields CDR1 MNHEY and CDR2 SVGEGT. The CDR3 is 14 residues long. CDR3 DNA sequence: TGTGCCAGCAGTTCACAACAGGGGAATACTGAAGCTTTCTTT. Protein product: CASSSQQGNTEAFF.

The chain links TRBV3-1 (or the pseudogene TRBV3-2) to TRBJ2-3, with 8 nucleotides matching TRBD1. The CDR3 totals 15 residues. V lost 1 base and J lost 6; bases outside the gene matches: 6. Germline CDR1 is LGHDT and CDR2 is YNNKEL (reference sequence). The CDR3 loop reads CASSQVRQGADTQYF. CDR3 DNA: TGTGCCAGCAGCCAAGTACGGCAGGGGGCTGATACGCAGTATTTT.

The V call is TRBV28, the J call TRBJ2-1; TRBD1 agrees at 7 bases. Unmatched junction bases numbered 8, after V lost 4 bases and J lost 5 bases. The CDR3 consists of 15 residues. In germline, CDR1 is MDHEN, CDR2 SYDVKM. The CDR3 sequence: CASSSNPTGNNEQFF. As DNA, the CDR3 is TGTGCCAGCAGTTCCAACCCGACAGGGAACAATGAGCAGTTCTTC. Full variable domain (missing parts from reference TRBV28 and TRBJ2-1): DVKVTQSSRYLVKRTGEKVFLECVQDMDHENMFWYRQDPGLGLRLIYFSYDVKMKEKGDIPEGYSVSREKKERFSLILESASTNQTSMYLCASSSNPTGNNEQFFGPGTRLTVL.

This chain joins TRBV30 and TRBJ1-1, with D possibly TRBD1 on 5 matching bases. The CDR3 extends over 13 amino acids. V dropped 4 bases and J dropped 1 base, with 10 bases sitting between them. Germline V gives CDR1 GTSNPN, CDR2 SVGIG (reference sequence). The chain's CDR3 is CAWTIGANTEAFF. The CDR3 DNA reads as TGTGCCTGGACGATAGGGGCGAACACTGAAGCTTTCTTT. The variable domain in full, completed from reference TRBV30 and TRBJ1-1, reads SQTIHQWPATLVQPVGSPLSLECTVEGTSNPNLYWYRQAAGRGLQLLFYSVGIGQISSEVPQNLSASRPQDRQFILSSKKLLLSDSGFYLCAWTIGANTEAFFGQGTRLTVV.

The chain uses TRBV2 and TRBJ1-6; D possibly corresponds to TRBD1 (5 bases). Germline V gene sequence: CDR1 SNHLY, CDR2 FYNNEI. Trimming cost V 1 base and J 10 bases, with 11 bases left between them. This CDR3 is built from 14 residues. The CDR3 here is CASSEDTRVSPLHF. The CDR3 coding sequence is TGTGCCAGCAGTGAAGATACCAGGGTCTCACCCCTCCACTTT.

For the CDR3, the DNA is TGTGCCAGCAGCGGTATAGGAGAGACCCAGTACTTC. It specifies CASSGIGETQYF. The V gene is TRBV9, the J gene TRBJ2-5; D unresolved. The germline gives CDR1 SGDLS, CDR2 YYNGEE. The CDR3 is made up of 12 amino acids. Trimming removed 3 bases at V and 4 bases at J, with 7 bases between.

This chain connects TRBV6-5 to TRBJ1-2; D ambiguous. V dropped 0 bases and J dropped 4 bases, with 12 bases sitting between them. This CDR3 contains 15 residues. Germline V gene data show CDR1 as MNHEY and CDR2 as SVGAGI. CDR3 sequence: CASSYSIAGVYGYTF. In nucleotides, the CDR3 is TGTGCCAGCAGTTACTCGATAGCGGGAGTCTATGGCTACACCTTC.

This sequence joins TRBV14 and TRBJ2-7; the D gene is possibly TRBD2 (6 bases). The CDR3 contains 16 residues. The germline V and J ends were trimmed by 0 bases and 3 bases, with 15 bases remaining between them. From germline, CDR1 is SGHDN and CDR2 FVKESK. The CDR3 loop reads CASSQEGVTRRYEQYF. As DNA, the CDR3 is TGTGCCAGCAGCCAAGAAGGAGTGACTAGGCGCTACGAGCAGTACTTC.

This clone was detected only a few times. This sequence joins TRBV5-6 and TRBJ1-2, with D tentatively TRBD1 (6 bases). Germline V CDR1 and CDR2: SGHDT, YYEEEE. This CDR3 has 14 residues. With 6 bases removed from V and 3 bases from J, the gap between germline ends came to 15 bases. The DNA for the CDR3 is TGTGCCAGCACCTTTGGGGGGCGGGACTATGGCTACACCTTC. Its translation is CASTFGGRDYGYTF.

This chain uses TRBV29-1 with TRBJ2-1, with TRBD1 matching 9 bases. The CDR3 covers 15 residues. V shed 4 bases and J 4 bases; nucleotides not matched to a gene: 8. The V gene's germline CDR1 is SQVTM and CDR2 ANQGSEA. CDR3: CSVALRTGDYNEQFF. In DNA, the CDR3 is TGCAGCGTTGCCCTCAGGACAGGGGATTACAATGAGCAGTTCTTC.

CDR3 loop: CASRASVGTAYGYTF. The CDR3 DNA follows: TGTGCCAGCAGGGCGTCGGTTGGGACAGCGTATGGCTACACCTTC. J is TRBJ1-2 and V is TRBV6-5, with TRBD1 matching 7 bases. V dropped 6 bases and J dropped 5; count of bases not matched to a gene: 12. The CDR3 covers 15 residues. The germline V gene has CDR1 MNHEY and CDR2 SVGAGI.

This chain links TRBV28 with TRBJ1-2; weak D call: TRBD1 (6 bases). Germline V gives CDR1 MDHEN, CDR2 SYDVKM. This CDR3 contains 14 residues. V was cut by 10 bases and J by 8 bases, with 23 bases left in between. CDR3 bases: TGTGCCATCACAGGGACTCCAAGCGGGTGGGGCTACACCTTC. This encodes CAITGTPSGWGYTF.

The chain uses TRBV5-4 and TRBJ1-2; possible D gene TRBD1, 6 bases. Per germline, CDR1 SGHNT and CDR2 YYREEE (reference sequence). V was cut by 0 bases and J by 3 bases, with 12 bases left in between. The CDR3 is 15 residues long. CDR3 sequence reads: CASSLAAGAYYGYTF. The CDR3, as DNA: TGTGCCAGCAGCTTGGCGGCAGGGGCCTACTATGGCTACACCTTC.

This clone was found once. The chain joins TRBV11-3 to TRBJ1-1; no reliable D call. This CDR3 region has 13 residues. Germline V lookup: CDR1 SGHNT, CDR2 YENEEA. V was shortened by 5 bases and J by 4 bases, with 11 bases between the two germline ends. The CDR3 is CASSTRRVTEAFF. In DNA, the CDR3 is TGTGCCAGCAGCACTCGTCGGGTCACTGAAGCTTTCTTT.

The chain is built from TRBV18 and TRBJ1-2; possibly TRBD1 for D (5 bases). Germline V CDR1 and CDR2: KGHSH, LQKENI. The CDR3 loop spans 15 amino acids. Trimming removed 3 bases from V and 4 bases from J, with 15 bases in between. The CDR3 is CASSPRRGAGYGYTF. The CDR3 DNA sequence: TGTGCCAGCTCACCGAGGAGGGGCGCAGGCTATGGCTACACCTTC.